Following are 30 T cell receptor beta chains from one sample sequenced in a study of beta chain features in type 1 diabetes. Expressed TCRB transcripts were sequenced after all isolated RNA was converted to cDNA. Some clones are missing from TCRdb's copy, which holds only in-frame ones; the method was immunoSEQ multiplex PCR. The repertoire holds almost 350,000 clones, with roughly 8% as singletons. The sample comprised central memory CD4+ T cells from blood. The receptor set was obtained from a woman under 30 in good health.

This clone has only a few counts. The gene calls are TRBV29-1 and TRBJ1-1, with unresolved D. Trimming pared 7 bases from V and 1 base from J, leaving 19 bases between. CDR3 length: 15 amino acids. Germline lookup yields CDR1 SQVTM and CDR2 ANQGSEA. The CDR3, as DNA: TGCAGCGCCCCAACCCCCCCGGGATCGAACACTGAAGCTTTCTTT. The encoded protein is CSAPTPPGSNTEAFF.

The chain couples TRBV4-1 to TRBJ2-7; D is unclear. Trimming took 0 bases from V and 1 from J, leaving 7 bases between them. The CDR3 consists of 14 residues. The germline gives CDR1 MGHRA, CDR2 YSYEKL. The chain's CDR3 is CASSQEAKSYEQYF. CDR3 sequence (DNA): TGCGCCAGCAGCCAAGAGGCCAAGTCCTACGAGCAGTACTTC.

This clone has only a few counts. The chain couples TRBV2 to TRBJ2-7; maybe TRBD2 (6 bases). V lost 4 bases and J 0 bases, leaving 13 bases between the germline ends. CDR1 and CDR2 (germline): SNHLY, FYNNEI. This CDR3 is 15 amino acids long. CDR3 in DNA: TGTGCCAGCAGTGTGGGCGGGAATCTCTCCTACGAGCAGTACTTC. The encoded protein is CASSVGGNLSYEQYF.

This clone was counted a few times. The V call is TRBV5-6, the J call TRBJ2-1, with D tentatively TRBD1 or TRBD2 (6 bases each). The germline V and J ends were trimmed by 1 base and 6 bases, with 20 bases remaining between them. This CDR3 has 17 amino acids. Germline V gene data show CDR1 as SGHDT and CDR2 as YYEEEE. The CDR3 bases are TGTGCCAGCAGCTTGCGACTAGTGGGGGACAAAACCAATGAGCAGTTCTTC. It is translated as CASSLRLVGDKTNEQFF. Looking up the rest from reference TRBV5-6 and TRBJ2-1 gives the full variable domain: DAGVTQSPTHLIKTRGQQVTLRCSPKSGHDTVSWYQQALGQGPQFIFQYYEEEERQRGNFPDRFSGHQFPNYSSELNVNALLLGDSALYLCASSLRLVGDKTNEQFFGPGTRLTVL.

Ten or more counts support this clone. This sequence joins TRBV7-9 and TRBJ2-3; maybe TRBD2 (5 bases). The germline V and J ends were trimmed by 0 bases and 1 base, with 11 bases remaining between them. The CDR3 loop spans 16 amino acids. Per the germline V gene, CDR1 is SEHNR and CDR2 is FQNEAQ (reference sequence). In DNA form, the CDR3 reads TGTGCCAGCAGCTTAGCAGGGCGGCGGGGCACAGATACGCAGTATTTT. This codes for CASSLAGRRGTDTQYF.

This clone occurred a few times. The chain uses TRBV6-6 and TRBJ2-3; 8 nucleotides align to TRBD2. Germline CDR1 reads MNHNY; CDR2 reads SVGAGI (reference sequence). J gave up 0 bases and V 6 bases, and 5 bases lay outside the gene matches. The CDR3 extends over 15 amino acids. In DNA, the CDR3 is TGTGCCAGCAGCCGACCTAGCGGGAGCACAGATACGCAGTATTTT. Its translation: CASSRPSGSTDTQYF.

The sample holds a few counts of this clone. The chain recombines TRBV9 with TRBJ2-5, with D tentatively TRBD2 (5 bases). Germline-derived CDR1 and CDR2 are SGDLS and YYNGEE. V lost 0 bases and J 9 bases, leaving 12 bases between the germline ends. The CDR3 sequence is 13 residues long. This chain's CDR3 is CASSVEGGSAQYF. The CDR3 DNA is TGTGCCAGCAGCGTAGAAGGCGGGTCGGCCCAGTACTTC.

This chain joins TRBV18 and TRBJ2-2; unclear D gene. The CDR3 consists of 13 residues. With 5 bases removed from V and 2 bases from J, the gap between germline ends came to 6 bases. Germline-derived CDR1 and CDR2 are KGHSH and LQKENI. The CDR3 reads CASSAQNTGELFF. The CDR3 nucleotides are TGTGCCAGCTCAGCCCAAAACACCGGGGAGCTGTTTTTT. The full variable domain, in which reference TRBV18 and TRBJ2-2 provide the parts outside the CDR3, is NAGVMQNPRHLVRRRGQEARLRCSPMKGHSHVYWYRQLPEEGLKFMVYLQKENIIDESGMPKERFSAEFPKEGPSILRIQQVVRGDSAAYFCASSAQNTGELFFGEGSRLTVL.

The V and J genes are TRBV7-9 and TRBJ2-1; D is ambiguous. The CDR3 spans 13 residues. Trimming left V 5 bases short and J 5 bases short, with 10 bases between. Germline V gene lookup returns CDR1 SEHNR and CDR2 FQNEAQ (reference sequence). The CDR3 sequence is CASSPQGNNEQFF. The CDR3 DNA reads TGTGCCAGCAGCCCCCAAGGGAACAATGAGCAGTTCTTC.

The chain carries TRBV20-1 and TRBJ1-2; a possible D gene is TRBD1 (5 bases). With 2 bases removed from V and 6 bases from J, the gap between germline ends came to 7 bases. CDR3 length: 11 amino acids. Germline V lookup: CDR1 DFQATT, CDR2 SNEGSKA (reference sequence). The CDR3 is CSARQGHGYTF. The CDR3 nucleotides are TGCAGTGCTAGACAGGGTCATGGCTACACCTTC.

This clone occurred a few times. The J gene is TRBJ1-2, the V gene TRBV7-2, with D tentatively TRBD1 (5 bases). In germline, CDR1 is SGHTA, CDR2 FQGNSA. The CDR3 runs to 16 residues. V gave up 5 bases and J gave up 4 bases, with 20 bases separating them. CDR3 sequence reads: CASSLRQQDWAYGYTF. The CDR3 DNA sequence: TGTGCCAGCAGCCTCCGACAACAGGACTGGGCCTATGGCTACACCTTC.

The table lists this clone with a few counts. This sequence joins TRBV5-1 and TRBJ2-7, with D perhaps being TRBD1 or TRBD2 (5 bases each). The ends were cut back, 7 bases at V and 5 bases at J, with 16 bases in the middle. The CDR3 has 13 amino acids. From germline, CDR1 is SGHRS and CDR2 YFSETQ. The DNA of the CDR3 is TGCGCCAGCGGGGCGAGGGCGGGCCACGAGCAGTACTTC. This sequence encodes CASGARAGHEQYF.

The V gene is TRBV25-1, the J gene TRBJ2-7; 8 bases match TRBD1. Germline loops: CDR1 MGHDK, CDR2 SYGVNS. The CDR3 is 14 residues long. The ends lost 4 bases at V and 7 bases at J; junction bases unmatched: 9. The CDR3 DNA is TGTGCCAGCAGTGGGACAGGGACGAGTGGAGAGCAGTACTTC. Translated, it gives CASSGTGTSGEQYF.

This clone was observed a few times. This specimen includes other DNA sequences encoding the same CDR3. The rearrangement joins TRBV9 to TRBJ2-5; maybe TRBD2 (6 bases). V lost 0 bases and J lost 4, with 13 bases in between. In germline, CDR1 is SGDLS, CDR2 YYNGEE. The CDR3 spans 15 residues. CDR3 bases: TGTGCCAGCAGCGTAGCGCCGGGAGCTGGAGAGACCCAGTACTTC. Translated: CASSVAPGAGETQYF.

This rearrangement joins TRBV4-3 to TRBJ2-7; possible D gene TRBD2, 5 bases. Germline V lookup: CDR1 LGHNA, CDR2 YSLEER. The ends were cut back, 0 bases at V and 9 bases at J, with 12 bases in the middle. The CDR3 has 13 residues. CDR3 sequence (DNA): TGCGCCAGCAGCCAAGATAGGAGTAGCGTGCAGTACTTC. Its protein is CASSQDRSSVQYF.

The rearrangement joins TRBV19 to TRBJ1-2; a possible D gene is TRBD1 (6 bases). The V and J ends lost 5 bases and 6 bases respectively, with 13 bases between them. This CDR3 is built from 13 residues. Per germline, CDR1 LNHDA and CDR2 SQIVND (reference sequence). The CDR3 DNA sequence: TGTGCCAGTAGTCCGGGGGCCAGGGATGGCTACACCTTC. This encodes CASSPGARDGYTF. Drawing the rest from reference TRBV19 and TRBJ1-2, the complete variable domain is DGGITQSPKYLFRKEGQNVTLSCEQNLNHDAMYWYRQDPGQGLRLIYYSQIVNDFQKGDIAEGYSVSREKKESFPLTVTSAQKNPTAFYLCASSPGARDGYTFGSGTRLTVV.

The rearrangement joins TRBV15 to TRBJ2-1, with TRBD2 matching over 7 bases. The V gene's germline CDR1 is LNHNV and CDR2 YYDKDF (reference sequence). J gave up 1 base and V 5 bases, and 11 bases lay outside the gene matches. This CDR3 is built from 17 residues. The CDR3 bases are TGTGCCACCAGCTCAGACAGAGCGGGGTTATCCTACAATGAGCAGTTCTTC. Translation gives CATSSDRAGLSYNEQFF.

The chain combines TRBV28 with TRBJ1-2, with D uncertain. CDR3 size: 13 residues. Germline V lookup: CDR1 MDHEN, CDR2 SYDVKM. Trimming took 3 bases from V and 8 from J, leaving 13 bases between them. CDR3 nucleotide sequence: TGTGCCAGCAGTTTTCAGACCGCTGGGGGCTACACCTTC. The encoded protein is CASSFQTAGGYTF.

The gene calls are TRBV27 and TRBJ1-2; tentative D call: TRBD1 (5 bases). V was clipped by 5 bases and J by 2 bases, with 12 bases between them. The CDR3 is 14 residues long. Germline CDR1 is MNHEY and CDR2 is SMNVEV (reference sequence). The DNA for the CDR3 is TGTGCCAGCAGTGGGGCAATCGGCAACTATGGCTACACCTTC. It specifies CASSGAIGNYGYTF.

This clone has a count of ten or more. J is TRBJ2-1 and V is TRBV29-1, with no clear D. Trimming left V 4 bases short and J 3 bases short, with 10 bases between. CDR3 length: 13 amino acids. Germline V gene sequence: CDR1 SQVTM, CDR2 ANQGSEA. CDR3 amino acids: CSVAWQIYNEQFF. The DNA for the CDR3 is TGCAGCGTTGCATGGCAGATCTACAATGAGCAGTTCTTC.

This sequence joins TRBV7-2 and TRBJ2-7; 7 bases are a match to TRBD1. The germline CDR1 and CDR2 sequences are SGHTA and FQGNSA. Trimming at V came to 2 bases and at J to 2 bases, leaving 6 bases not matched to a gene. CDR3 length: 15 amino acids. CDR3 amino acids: CASSLRQGFTYEQYF. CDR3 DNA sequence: TGTGCCAGCAGCTTAAGACAGGGATTTACCTACGAGCAGTACTTC.

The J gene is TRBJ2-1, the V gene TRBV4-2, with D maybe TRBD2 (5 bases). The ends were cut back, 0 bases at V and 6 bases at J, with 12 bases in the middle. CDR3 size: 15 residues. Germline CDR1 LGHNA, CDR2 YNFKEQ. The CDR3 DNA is TGTGCCAGCAGCCAAGAGCAACTAGTTATCAATGAGCAGTTCTTC. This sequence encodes CASSQEQLVINEQFF.

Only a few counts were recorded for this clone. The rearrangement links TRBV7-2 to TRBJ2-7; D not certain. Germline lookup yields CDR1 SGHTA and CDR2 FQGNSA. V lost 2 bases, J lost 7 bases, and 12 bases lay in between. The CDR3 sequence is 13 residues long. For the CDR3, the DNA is TGTGCCAGCAGCTTAATGATTGCGGAAGAGCAGTACTTC. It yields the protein CASSLMIAEEQYF.

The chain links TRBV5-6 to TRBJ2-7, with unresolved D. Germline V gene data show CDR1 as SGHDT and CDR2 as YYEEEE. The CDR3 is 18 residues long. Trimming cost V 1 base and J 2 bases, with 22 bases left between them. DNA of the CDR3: TGTGCCAGCAGCTTGAGTGTTTCCGGGCTTCCGGCAGCCTACGAGCAGTACTTC. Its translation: CASSLSVSGLPAAYEQYF.

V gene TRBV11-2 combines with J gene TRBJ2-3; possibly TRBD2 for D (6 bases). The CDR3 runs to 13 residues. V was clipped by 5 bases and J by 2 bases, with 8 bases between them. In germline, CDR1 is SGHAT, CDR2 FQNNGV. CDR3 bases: TGTGCCAGCAGCCAGCGGGTCACAGATACGCAGTATTTT. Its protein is CASSQRVTDTQYF.

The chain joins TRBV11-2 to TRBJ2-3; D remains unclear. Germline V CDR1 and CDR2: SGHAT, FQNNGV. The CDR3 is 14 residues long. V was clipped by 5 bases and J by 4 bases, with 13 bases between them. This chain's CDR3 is CASSLVLVADTQYF. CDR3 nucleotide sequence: TGTGCCAGCAGCCTCGTCTTAGTGGCAGATACGCAGTATTTT. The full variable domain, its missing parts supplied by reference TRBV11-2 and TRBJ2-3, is EAGVAQSPRYKIIEKRQSVAFWCNPISGHATLYWYQQILGQGPKLLIQFQNNGVVDDSQLPKDRFSAERLKGVDSTLKIQPAKLEDSAVYLCASSLVLVADTQYFGPGTRLTVL.

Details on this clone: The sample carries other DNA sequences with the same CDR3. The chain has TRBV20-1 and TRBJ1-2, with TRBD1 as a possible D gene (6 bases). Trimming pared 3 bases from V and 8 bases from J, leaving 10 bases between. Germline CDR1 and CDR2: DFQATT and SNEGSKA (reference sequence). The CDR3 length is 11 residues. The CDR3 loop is CSARLDSGYTF. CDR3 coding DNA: TGCAGTGCTAGGTTGGACAGCGGCTACACCTTC.

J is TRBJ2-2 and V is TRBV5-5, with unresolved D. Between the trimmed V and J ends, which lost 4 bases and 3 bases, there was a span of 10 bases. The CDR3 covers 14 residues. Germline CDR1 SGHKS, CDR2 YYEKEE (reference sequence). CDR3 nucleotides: TGTGCCAGCAGCCGGATCGGAGACACCGGGGAGCTGTTTTTT. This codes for CASSRIGDTGELFF.

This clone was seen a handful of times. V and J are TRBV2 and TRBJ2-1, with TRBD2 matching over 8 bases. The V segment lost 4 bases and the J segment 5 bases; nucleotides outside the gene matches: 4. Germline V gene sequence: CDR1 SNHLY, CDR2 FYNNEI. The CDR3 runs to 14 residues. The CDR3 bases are TGTGCCAGCAGTGCGGCTAGCGGGCACAATGAGCAGTTCTTC. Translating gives CASSAASGHNEQFF.

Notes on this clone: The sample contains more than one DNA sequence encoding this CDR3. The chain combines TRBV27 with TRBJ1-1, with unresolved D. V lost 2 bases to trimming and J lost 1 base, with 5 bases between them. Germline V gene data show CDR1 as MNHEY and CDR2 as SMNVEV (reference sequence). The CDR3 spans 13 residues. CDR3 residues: CASSLGRNTEAFF. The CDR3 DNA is TGTGCCAGCAGTTTAGGGAGGAACACTGAAGCTTTCTTT.